This paragraph covers one T cell receptor beta chain sequence. Antigen: not known. This sample stems from a study of PD-1 blockade in classical Hodgkin lymphoma. The wider study: Nivolumab dosed at 3 mg/kg went to patients intravenously every 2 weeks.

Overall study findings and caveats: Those achieving complete response showed baseline diversity like newly diagnosed patients. Compared with baseline, CD4+ but not CD8+ TCR diversity had risen significantly by C4D1.

All the patients suffered relapse after autologous stem cell transplantation, and brentuximab vedotin exposure differed. With magnetic negative selection, CD4+ T cells were purified from PBMCs that had been thawed. Patients had relapsed/refractory classical Hodgkin lymphoma with complete response, partial response or progressive disease as best response. Clones were sequenced by immunoSEQ multiplex PCR, and TCRdb holds only the in-frame ones, with some missing. Found here are around 6,500 clones, 80% of them singletons; the top ten hold approximately 4.1%. CDR3 length: 15 amino acids. The ends were cut back, 2 bases at V and 4 bases at J, with 12 bases in the middle. Germline CDR1 is MNHEY and CDR2 is SVGAGI.

This sequence was found in a human donor with classical Hodgkin lymphoma. The J gene is TRBJ2-1, the V gene TRBV6-5, with D possibly matching TRBD2 (5 bases). Sequenced material: CD4+ T cells from blood, taken at baseline. CDR3 region: CASSYGESWYNEQFF. CDR3 DNA: TGTGCCAGCAGTTACGGGGAGTCGTGGTACAATGAGCAGTTCTTC.